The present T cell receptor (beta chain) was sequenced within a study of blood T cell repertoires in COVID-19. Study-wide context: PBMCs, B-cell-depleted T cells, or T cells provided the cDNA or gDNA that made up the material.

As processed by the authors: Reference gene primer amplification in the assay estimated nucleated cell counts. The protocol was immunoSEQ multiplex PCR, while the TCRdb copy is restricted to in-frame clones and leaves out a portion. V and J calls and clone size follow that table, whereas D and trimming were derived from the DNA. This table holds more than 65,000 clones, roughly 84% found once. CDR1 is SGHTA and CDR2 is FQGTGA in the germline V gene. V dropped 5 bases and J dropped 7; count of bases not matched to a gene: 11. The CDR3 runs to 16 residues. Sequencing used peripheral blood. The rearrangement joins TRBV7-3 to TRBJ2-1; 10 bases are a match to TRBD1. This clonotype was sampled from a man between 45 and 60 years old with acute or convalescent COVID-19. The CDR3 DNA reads TGTGCCAGCAGCCCAAAAAGGGACAGGGGTTCGAATGAGCAGTTCTTC. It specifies CASSPKRDRGSNEQFF. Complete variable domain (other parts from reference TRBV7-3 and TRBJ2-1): GAGVSQTPSNKVTEKGKYVELRCDPISGHTALYWYRQSLGQGPEFLIYFQGTGAADDSGLPNDRFFAVRPEGSVSTLKIQRTERGDSAVYLCASSPKRDRGSNEQFFGPGTRLTVL.